This is a list of T cell receptor beta chains from one sample in a study of blood T cell repertoires in COVID-19. Data came from immunoSEQ multiplex PCR; TCRdb stores just in-frame clones and leaves some out. The sample consists of more than 45,000 clones, 85% to 95% of them appearing once. Sequencing used peripheral blood. The receptor source for this set is a woman of 80 years or more with acute or convalescent COVID-19. The CDR3 runs from the conserved cysteine through the conserved F or W. A D gene is named only where the DNA matches it firmly.

v_call,d_call,j_call,cdr3_nt,cdr3_aa
TRBV2,TRBD1,TRBJ1-2,TGTGCCAGCAGTGTCGGAGGGACAGGGGATGGCTACACCTTC,CASSVGGTGDGYTF
TRBV3-1/TRBV3-2,.,TRBJ1-4,TGTGCCAGCAGCCAAGATTGGCCGGGTTTTAATGAAAAACTGTTTTTT,CASSQDWPGFNEKLFF
TRBV3-1/TRBV3-2,.,TRBJ1-4,TGTGCCAGCAGCCAAGCAGGGGCGAATGAAAAACTGTTTTTT,CASSQAGANEKLFF
TRBV6-1,TRBD1,TRBJ1-1,TGTGCCAGCAGTGAGGGGACAGCCTGGAACACTGAAGCTTTCTTT,CASSEGTAWNTEAFF
TRBV5-1,.,TRBJ1-6,TGCGCCAGCAGCTTGGAACAGGGTAATTCACCCCTCCACTTT,CASSLEQGNSPLHF
TRBV19,TRBD1,TRBJ1-6,TGTGCCAGTAGTACTATTGACAGGGGTAATTCACCCCTCCACTTT,CASSTIDRGNSPLHF
TRBV24-1,TRBD2,TRBJ2-1,TGTGCCACCAGTGGCCCAAGCGGGAGTTCCTACAATGAGCAGTTCTTC,CATSGPSGSSYNEQFF
TRBV18,.,TRBJ1-6,TGTGCCAGCTCCCCCCTGGGGGGGGGCTTGTCACCCCTCCACTTT,CASSPLGGGLSPLHF
TRBV7-7,TRBD1,TRBJ1-1,TGTGCTAGCAGCTCCTGGACAGGGGGGGACACTGAAGCTTTCTTT,CASSSWTGGDTEAFF
TRBV4-1,TRBD2,TRBJ2-3,TGCGCCAGCAGCCAAGTGTCCGGGTTAGCGGGAGGCGCAAGCACAGATACGCAGTATTTT,CASSQVSGLAGGASTDTQYF
TRBV15,.,TRBJ2-7,TGTGCCACCAGCGCTGAGGACAGACCACCGTACGAGCAGTACTTC,CATSAEDRPPYEQYF
TRBV7-9,.,TRBJ2-1,TGTGCCAGCAGCTTACTATTAGGACTCTCAAATGAGCAGTTCTTC,CASSLLLGLSNEQFF
TRBV19,TRBD2,TRBJ2-1,TGTGCCAGTAGTATTAGTTGGTTGGGGGGGTCCTACAATGAGCAGTTCTTC,CASSISWLGGSYNEQFF